Sequencing of this T cell receptor beta chain was carried out in a study of cytomegalovirus exposure and HLA in healthy donors (dated by TCRdb to 2017 to 2019). Broadly, across the study: In an earlier analysis of around 540 of the donors, roughly 300 Gb of sequence data and 90 million to 120 million unique TCR beta sequences from about 180 million T cells were reported. Typing coverage varied by locus: roughly 629-640 donors for A, B, C, DRB1 and DQB1; some 520 for DQA1; 606 for DPA1; about 450 for DPB1. A later genetic analysis used genome-wide SNP genotypes for about 65% of the 666 donors, treating that subset as a discovery cohort. The study aimed to test whether signatures of past pathogen exposure could be identified by cataloging public T cell receptors. Donor age, sex, ethnicity and CMV serostatus were compiled together with the repertoire data. Approximately 300 gigabases of sequencing data and approximately 92 million unique TCR sequences made up an early release that covered several hundred HLA-typed donors. Four or five DR-DQ haplotypes were handled as single units for association and clustering because linkage in the cohort was strong. Using immunosequencing, the study profiled T cell repertoires from approximately 700 subjects and related those repertoires to cytomegalovirus serostatus. Class I and class II HLA loci were covered by the typing at four-digit resolution. In the later analysis, no new phenotypic data were used to find candidate immune exposures; instead, reliance was placed on TCR beta sequences and their occurrence across donors. In a later analysis, previously published TCR beta repertoires from hundreds of donors were re-analyzed and high-resolution HLA genotyping was added so that TCR occurrence patterns could be studied. An earlier analysis of about 620 of the donors applied high-throughput TCR beta sequencing to assess whether each TCR beta V gene segment acted as functional or pseudogenic. Every discovery cohort repertoire had been produced on one sequencing platform. Among 300 to 450 genotyped donors of the cohort, an average of around 240,000 unique TCR beta nucleotide sequences were sequenced per donor, approximately 20% of them non-productive. Of the approximately 400 genotyped donors, roughly 85% fell in the genetic ancestry cluster associated with self-reported Caucasian donors. A separate validation cohort of over a hundred different subjects was used in addition to the roughly 640-subject first cohort. To predict cytomegalovirus infection status, the study combined high-throughput TCR immunosequencing, statistical association of individual TCRs with disease status, and machine learning. What the research found in general, with its limitations: In an earlier analysis of some 500 of the donors, most TCR beta V segments appeared in productive rearrangements about 87% or about 30% of the time, broadly matching IMGT annotations. In a later analysis, several top co-occurrence clusters were reported to appear linked to parvovirus B19, influenza, CMV and Epstein-Barr virus. A total of fewer than 200 TCR beta chains were listed by the study as associated with cytomegalovirus. In a later genetic analysis, fewer N-insertions in productive TCRs were reported among donors in an Asian-associated ancestry cluster than the approximately 710-donor mean. Linkage disequilibrium might explain the correlated functional status among segregating V segments, but an unknown experimental factor could not be excluded. The sequencing pipeline was judged likely to have produced a cluster of highly shared sequence variants as a technical artifact. The only immune exposure information available for the cohort was CMV serostatus. Three of the identified cytomegalovirus-associated TCR beta chains were confirmed in vitro to be specific for cytomegalovirus antigens. Most TCR sequences were seen in very few donors, while some public TCRs were found in many individuals. A later analysis associated some 17,000 TCR beta sequences with specific HLA alleles at a false discovery rate of 0.05. Roughly uniform sequencing depth across donors was assumed in presence/absence analyses, although this assumption may not hold. The authors suggested that the approach could potentially be generalized to other disease states and immunological phenotypes. According to a later analysis, most CMV-associated TCR beta chains appeared to be HLA-restricted, and the HLA associations seemed to be driven largely by CMV exposure. In a later analysis, HLA-associated TCR beta chains showed more clonal expansion and lower generation probabilities than non-associated chains that were equally common. In a later genetic analysis, a missense DCLRE1C variant was associated with V-gene and J-gene trimming of TCR beta chains, and the association was replicated in an independent cohort. The 87-base-pair reads could not distinguish some IMGT-functional V segments, including TRBV6-2 and TRBV6-3, so those segments were excluded. Assigning TCR associations to individual alleles was difficult when HLA alleles, especially DR and DQ, strongly co-occurred. Because counts were too low, roughly 16 rarely observed V segments, including chromosome 9 orphons, were left out of the earlier analysis of a few hundred of the donors. A later analysis found that TCR association rates varied across HLA loci, with DRB1 alleles showing the most associated TCRs and HLA-C alleles the fewest. Cytomegalovirus status was reported to be diagnosed by the classifier with high specificity and sensitivity in both the original and validation cohorts. HLA typing was unavailable for some donors at each locus, so association tests used only the typed subset. A further reported finding was that TCR beta sequences accurately predicted the HLA-A and HLA-B alleles for most subjects in the first cohort. In this cohort, only TCR beta chains were sequenced, and detectable features were limited by the absence of alpha or paired-chain data.

The cohort comprised fewer than 750 healthy bone marrow donors. At the time of sampling, every cohort member was nominally healthy, though immune exposures that went unrecorded were likely present. The donor tested CMV seronegative, placing the donor among the 350 or so seronegative members of the cohort. A peripheral blood sample was provided by each donor, and peripheral blood mononuclear cells were used for TCR beta sequencing. Genomic DNA extraction from the blood cell samples was performed with the Qiagen DNeasy Blood Extraction Kit. Library generation was performed with the immunoSEQ multiplex PCR assay. A mixture of 60 forward primers for TCR Vbeta segments and 13 reverse primers for TCR Jbeta segments was used in the multiplex PCR. The CDR3 region of rearranged TCR beta genes was amplified from genomic DNA with a multiplex PCR assay. On the Illumina HiSeq System, the amplified TCR beta libraries were sequenced as 87-base-pair reads. Per the authors' processing: A later analysis tallied about 77 million unique TCR beta chains across the 650 to 750 repertoires, and around 12 million of those chains were shared by two or more donors. A nearest-neighbor algorithm error-corrected the raw reads and collapsed the reads into unique sequences, merging closely related sequences to remove PCR and sequencing errors. Alignment of CDR3 sequences to IMGT reference sequences was used to assign V, D and J gene segments. Each retained sequence needed at least a six-nucleotide match to both a V gene segment and a J gene segment. Rearrangements were called productive when the CDR3 lacked stop codons and stayed in frame with V and J; all others were non-productive. Following IMGT convention, CDR3 was defined as the stretch from the second conserved V-encoded cysteine up to the conserved J-encoded phenylalanine. Sequences without an unambiguous match to a single V gene segment were excluded from the earlier analysis of a few hundred of the donors. In an earlier analysis of a few hundred of the donors, V segments were called functional above 56.7% productive rearrangements and were called segregating when the between-donor standard deviation exceeded 5%. A statistical classification framework was built for diagnosing cytomegalovirus status from the catalog of TCR beta chain sequences. A later analysis assigned V and J genes by comparing TCR nucleotide sequences with IMGT/GENE-DB human TR gene sequences. In a later analysis, CDR3 sequences and most-parsimonious VDJ recombination scenarios were assigned using the TCRdist pipeline. In a later analysis, each TCR beta chain was defined by its CDR3 amino acid sequence together with its V-gene family, and reads without a unique V-gene family were excluded. To address suspected cross-contamination and a sequencing artifact, a later analysis removed 592 highly shared, low-generation-probability nucleotide sequences. For each public chain, a later analysis derived a clonal expansion index from normalized ranks of inferred template counts within each repertoire. In a later analysis, generation probabilities were computed with a VDJ recombination model fitted to out-of-frame rearrangements, and the resulting probabilities were checked against IGoR. Hypergeometric tests were used in a later analysis to score TCR-TCR, TCR-HLA and TCR-CMV co-occurrence, with a repertoire-size bias correction applied to the TCR pairs. False discovery rates were estimated in a later analysis by permuting HLA or CMV assignments 20 times. A later analysis grouped co-occurring TCRs with DBSCAN, adding TCRdist sequence similarity when clustering within HLA-allele-positive subsets. Co-occurrence clustering excluded repertoires with fewer than 30,000 or more than 120,000 public chains, plus five with anomalous nucleotide sharing. TCRdb re-hosts the immuneACCESS table, in-frame sequences only. Its copies lack some clones; in the studies checked, an unresolved V gene accounts for under half of them, and the cause for the rest is not known. V, J and clone size are those of that table, while D and trimming were read from the DNA. The sample data list under 130,000 clones, and approximately 81% of these were observed just once. Around 1.2% of the sample goes to the ten largest clones.

The CDR3 runs 18 amino acids, cysteine and phenylalanine included. CDR3 DNA only is kept here, 54 bases in frame from base 1. The trim is 1 base for V and 6 bases for J, with a gap of 25 bases between the germline ends. Taken from the germline V gene, the CDR1 and CDR2 loops are MGHRA and YSYEKL. In regard to this clone: Its antigen specificity is not known. No much larger clonotype is one base removed from it; base qualities were not supplied.

The chain is made from TRBV4-1 and TRBJ2-7, and TRBD1 may be the D gene, going by 6 matching bases. The source is a man under 40 in good health and CMV-seronegative. What was sequenced was PBMCs. The encoded CDR3 is CASSQGRGKEGRRSEQYF. In nucleotide form, the sequence is TGCGCCAGCAGCCAAGGAAGGGGGAAAGAAGGGCGTCGTAGCGAGCAGTACTTC.